The 11 T cell receptor beta chains reported below all come from one sample, sequenced in a study of radiotherapy plus CTLA-4 blockade in lung cancer. TCRdb's table, derived via immunoSEQ multiplex PCR, lists solely in-frame clones and lacks some. The data contain tens of thousands of clones, around four fifths of them singletons. The sample in question was peripheral blood, obtained from a patient treated with radiotherapy plus ipilimumab. These receptors came from a human donor with non-small cell lung cancer whose response to radiotherapy plus ipilimumab could not be evaluated.

V is TRBV11-3 and J is TRBJ2-1; 8 bases align to TRBD1. The CDR3 is made up of 16 amino acids. J lost 4 bases, V lost 6 bases, and 11 bases had no gene match. Per germline, CDR1 SGHNT and CDR2 YENEEA. In nucleotides, the CDR3 is TGTGCCAGCAGATCAGACGGACAGGGATTATACAATGAGCAGTTCTTC. Translation gives CASRSDGQGLYNEQFF. The full variable domain, completed using reference TRBV11-3 and TRBJ2-1, is EAGVVQSPRYKIIEKKQPVAFWCNPISGHNTLYWYLQNLGQGPELLIRYENEEAVDDSQLPKDRFSAERLKGVDSTLKIQPAELGDSAVYLCASRSDGQGLYNEQFFGPGTRLTVL.

The genes are TRBV7-9 and TRBJ1-2, with TRBD1 as a possible D gene (5 bases). The CDR3 is 13 amino acids. The ends were cut back, 7 bases at V and 3 bases at J, with 12 bases in the middle. CDR1 SEHNR and CDR2 FQNEAQ come from the germline V gene (reference sequence). The CDR3 protein is CASIRGGDYGYTF. The DNA of the CDR3 is TGTGCCAGCATCCGGGGGGGGGACTATGGCTACACCTTC.

The chain recombines TRBV18 with TRBJ2-1; 13 bases are a match to TRBD2. Losses at the gene ends were 2 bases for V and 6 bases for J; bases not matched to a gene: 1. The length of the CDR3 is 15 residues. CDR1 is KGHSH, CDR2 LQKENI, per germline. In DNA form, the CDR3 reads TGTGCCAGCTCACCAGGACTAGCGGGAGCCAATGAGCAGTTCTTC. It encodes CASSPGLAGANEQFF.

The chain employs TRBV4-1 and TRBJ2-7; the D gene is possibly TRBD2 (6 bases). This CDR3 spans 15 amino acids. Trimming removed 7 bases at V and 1 base at J, with 17 bases between. Germline lookup yields CDR1 MGHRA and CDR2 YSYEKL. CDR3 sequence (DNA): TGCGCCAGCACCCTTAACCCGGGAGATTCCTACGAGCAGTACTTC. This encodes CASTLNPGDSYEQYF.

This sequence joins TRBV6-6 and TRBJ1-5, with 8 bases fitting TRBD1. This CDR3 has 14 residues. The ends lost 6 bases at V and 5 bases at J; junction bases unmatched: 6. Germline CDR1 and CDR2: MNHNY and SVGAGI (reference sequence). The CDR3 sequence is CASSPGQAHQPQHF. The CDR3 region has the DNA TGTGCCAGCAGCCCGGGACAGGCCCATCAGCCCCAGCATTTT.

J is TRBJ2-1 and V is TRBV11-2, with 9 bases aligning to TRBD2. After removal of 3 bases from V and 8 bases from J, the junction contained 11 bases not matched to a gene. Germline V gene sequence: CDR1 SGHAT, CDR2 FQNNGV. CDR3 length: 16 residues. The CDR3 loop reads CASSFPGAAGGYEQFF. Here the CDR3 DNA reads TGTGCCAGCAGCTTCCCGGGGGCAGCGGGAGGCTATGAGCAGTTCTTC.

The chain joins TRBV7-2 to TRBJ2-7; D gene unclear. Germline V gene lookup returns CDR1 SGHTA and CDR2 FQGNSA. V was shortened by 0 bases and J by 3 bases, with 12 bases between the two germline ends. This CDR3 region has 15 residues. CDR3 nucleotides: TGTGCCAGCAGCTTAGCGAGGAGCGCCTTCTACGAGCAGTACTTC. It translates to CASSLARSAFYEQYF.

The chain is built from TRBV6-5 and TRBJ1-3, with 9 positions matching TRBD1. This CDR3 comprises 15 residues. Losses at the gene ends were 7 bases for V and 4 bases for J; bases not matched to a gene: 8. Germline V gene sequence: CDR1 MNHEY, CDR2 SVGAGI. The CDR3 is CASTDQGTGGNTIYF. The CDR3 nucleotides read TGTGCCAGCACCGACCAAGGGACAGGGGGAAACACCATATATTTT.

The chain has TRBV12-2 and TRBJ1-1; TRBD1 is the table's D call and was not checked against the DNA. TRBV12-2 is termed a pseudogene. The CDR3 extends over 19 amino acids. The CDR3 nucleotides are TGTGCAAGTCGCTTAGACCGGACAGCCTGGGGGTCCATGAACACTGAAGCTTTCTTT. This codes for CASRLDRTAWGSMNTEAFF.

The chain has TRBV28 and TRBJ2-2; 11 bases align to TRBD2. V was clipped by 4 bases and J by 6 bases; unmatched bases: 16. The CDR3 sequence is 19 residues long. Germline V gene data show CDR1 as MDHEN and CDR2 as SYDVKM. The CDR3 reads CASSSLRPGLAVMSGELFF. The CDR3 DNA reads as TGTGCCAGCAGTTCCCTACGACCGGGACTAGCGGTTATGTCCGGGGAGCTGTTTTTT.

This clone was observed a handful of times. The chain recombines TRBV9 with TRBJ1-3; 7 bases fit TRBD1. The germline gives CDR1 SGDLS, CDR2 YYNGEE. The CDR3 loop spans 15 amino acids. With V trimmed by 0 bases and J by 2 bases, 2 bases remained unmatched. The CDR3 here is CASSVDRGPGNTIYF. The DNA of the CDR3 is TGTGCCAGCAGCGTAGACAGGGGTCCTGGAAACACCATATATTTT.